The sample holds one count of the clone carrying this TCR beta chain. Antigen unknown. The data derive from a study of OX40 agonist ivuxolimab in advanced cancers. Turning to the study itself: Clinicians treated patients with ivuxolimab, an agonistic anti-OX40 (CD134) antibody. Aged about 20 to 80 with a mean of approximately 60 years, they were roughly 83% male.

The CDR3 length is 13 residues. Germline assignment: CDR1 SGHVS and CDR2 FNYEAQ. V lost 5 bases and J lost 3, with 10 bases in between. The repertoire was sequenced with immunoSEQ multiplex PCR; TCRdb's copy has only in-frame clones and lacks some. This table holds approximately 32,000 clones, approximately 88% found once. Study-wide results and caveats: Expanded peripheral T cell antigen specificity was not determined. There was clonal expansion of CD4+ and CD8+ blood T cells by week 6 at 0.1 to 3.0 mg/kg.

The source was CD4+ or CD8+ T cells sorted from blood, collected in a trial of the OX40 agonist ivuxolimab. The receptor's source is an adult with an advanced solid tumor such as melanoma, head and neck, liver or kidney cancer. This sequence joins TRBV7-6 and TRBJ1-1; D uncertain. The CDR3 reads CASSPPGDTEAFF. CDR3 in DNA: TGTGCCAGCAGCCCTCCTGGTGACACTGAAGCTTTCTTT.